This T cell receptor (beta chain) was identified in a study of human T cells and chemical hapten exposure. The overall study: Slight volume differences across pooled libraries mainly accounted for varying per-sample TCR yields.

This clonotype occurred many times. Its antigen is unidentified. Unique molecular identifiers were linked by the library to individual cDNA molecules. Per the original data handling: Samples contained a median of roughly 99,000 TCRs, with a range of 23,224 to 690,600. TCRdb ran MiXCR on the reads and lists one entry per CDR3 protein. V and J calls and clone size were set by TCRdb, not the authors. Among around 120,000 distinct CDR3 sequences listed, over 7% were seen once. Findings and caveats of the study: The number of TCRs above 1 in 1000 frequency did not change after DPC sensitization.

Total RNA was isolated from whole blood that had not been fractionated. This CDR3 comprises 15 residues. In germline, CDR1 is SEHNR, CDR2 FQNEAQ (reference sequence). Trimming removed 2 bases from V and 3 bases from J; junction bases left unmatched: 6. The origin of this receptor is a human donor in good health. Some clones in this sample may be carry-over from other donors' samples. Sequenced sample: whole blood. V gene TRBV7-9 combines with J gene TRBJ1-2; 7 nucleotides align to TRBD1. Written as DNA, the CDR3 is TGTGCCAGCAGCTTACCCGGGACAGAGGACTATGGCTACACCTTC. It translates to CASSLPGTEDYGYTF.